Each of the 9 T cell receptor beta chains below was sequenced from the same sample in a study of T cells in Graves' hyperthyroidism and ophthalmopathy. Researchers took RNA transcripts and amplified the TCR beta CDR3 regions from them. The HTBI primer set was used in a first-round RT-PCR of the TCR CDR3. TCRdb re-derived calls from the multiplex PCR reads in MiXCR, one entry per CDR3 protein. The data show about 560,000 distinct CDR3 sequences, with roughly a sixth seen just once and under 20% held by the top ten. Material: blood. All receptors derive from a woman younger than 30 with Graves' hyperthyroidism.

In its sample, this clonotype was seen a few times. V is TRBV2 and J is TRBJ1-6; TRBD1 aligns across 8 bases. Germline CDR1 SNHLY, CDR2 FYNNEI. V shed 6 bases and J 3 bases; nucleotides not matched to a gene: 7. This CDR3 contains 16 residues. The CDR3: CASSPDRGIYNSPLHF. CDR3 in DNA: TGTGCCAGCAGCCCAGACAGGGGAATCTATAATTCACCCCTCCACTTT.

Here the CDR3 reads CASSPPSNPAGETQYF. CDR3 sequence (DNA): TGTGCCAGCTCACCACCGTCGAACCCCGCGGGAGAGACCCAGTACTTC. The chain combines TRBV18 with TRBJ2-5; possible D gene TRBD2, 5 bases. There are 16 residues in the CDR3. The V gene's germline CDR1 is KGHSH and CDR2 LQKENI. Trimming left V 0 bases short and J 4 bases short, with 15 bases between.

This clonotype was seen only a few times. The chain employs TRBV7-2 and TRBJ1-1, with D unresolved. Trimming removed 5 bases at V and 10 bases at J, with 11 bases between. This CDR3 spans 11 amino acids. The V gene's germline CDR1 is SGHTA and CDR2 FQGNSA. The CDR3 bases are TGTGCCAGCAGCCCTAATATGGGAGCTTTCTTT. Translation gives CASSPNMGAFF.

This clonotype was picked up a small number of times. The rearrangement links TRBV9 to TRBJ2-5; D is possibly TRBD1 (6 bases). V was cut by 4 bases and J by 5 bases, with 24 bases left in between. Germline V CDR1 and CDR2: SGDLS, YYNGEE. This CDR3 comprises 17 residues. This CDR3 is CASSSQPAGQFIETQYF. Here the CDR3 DNA reads TGTGCCAGCAGCTCCCAGCCAGCCGGACAGTTTATCGAGACCCAGTACTTC.

V gene TRBV5-1 combines with J gene TRBJ2-5; the match to TRBD1 covers 8 bases. This CDR3 region has 15 residues. Germline CDR1 is SGHRS and CDR2 is YFSETQ. Losses at the gene ends were 3 bases for V and 2 bases for J; bases not matched to a gene: 6. DNA for the CDR3: TGCGCCAGCAGCTGGGGACAGGCGACTCAAGAGACCCAGTACTTC. This translates into CASSWGQATQETQYF. The variable domain in full, with the rest retrieved from reference TRBV5-1 and TRBJ2-5, is KAGVTQTPRYLIKTRGQQVTLSCSPISGHRSVSWYQQTPGQGLQFLFEYFSETQRNKGNFPGRFSGRQFSNSRSEMNVSTLELGDSALYLCASSWGQATQETQYFGPGTRLLVL.

In this sample, this clonotype turned up a few times. V and J are TRBV2 and TRBJ2-1; possible D gene TRBD2, 5 bases. V was trimmed by 7 bases and J by 3 bases, leaving 10 bases between them. The CDR3 spans 13 residues. The V gene's germline CDR1 is SNHLY and CDR2 FYNNEI. The CDR3 is CASTRGGYNEQFF. The CDR3 bases are TGTGCCAGCACCCGGGGTGGCTACAATGAGCAGTTCTTC.

The rearrangement uses TRBV18 and TRBJ1-1; no reliable D call. Looked up from germline, CDR1 is KGHSH and CDR2 is LQKENI. With 3 bases removed from V and 7 bases from J, the gap between germline ends came to 9 bases. The CDR3 extends over 12 amino acids. DNA for the CDR3: TGTGCCAGCTCACCTGGACGGTTTGAAGCTTTCTTT. Amino acids: CASSPGRFEAFF.

Concerning this clonotype itself: Just one base apart from a much larger clone, this may be a read error. This sequence joins TRBV30 and TRBJ2-2; D call uncertain. Per the germline V gene, CDR1 is GTSNPN and CDR2 is SVGIG (reference sequence). The V end was cut by 2 bases, the J end by 3 bases, with 7 bases between. This CDR3 is built from 13 residues. CDR3 in amino acids: CAWSHFDTGELFF. In nucleotides, the CDR3 is TGTGCCTGGAGTCACTTCGACACCGGGGAGCTGTTTTTT.

V gene TRBV7-9 combines with J gene TRBJ2-3, with D tentatively TRBD1 (7 bases). V shed 5 bases and J shed 9 bases, with 18 bases lying between them. The CDR3 runs to 14 residues. Per the germline V gene, CDR1 is SEHNR and CDR2 is FQNEAQ (reference sequence). Written as DNA, the CDR3 is TGTGCCAGCAGCCACCCTGTTCAGGGGGGCACGCAGTATTTT. Translated: CASSHPVQGGTQYF.